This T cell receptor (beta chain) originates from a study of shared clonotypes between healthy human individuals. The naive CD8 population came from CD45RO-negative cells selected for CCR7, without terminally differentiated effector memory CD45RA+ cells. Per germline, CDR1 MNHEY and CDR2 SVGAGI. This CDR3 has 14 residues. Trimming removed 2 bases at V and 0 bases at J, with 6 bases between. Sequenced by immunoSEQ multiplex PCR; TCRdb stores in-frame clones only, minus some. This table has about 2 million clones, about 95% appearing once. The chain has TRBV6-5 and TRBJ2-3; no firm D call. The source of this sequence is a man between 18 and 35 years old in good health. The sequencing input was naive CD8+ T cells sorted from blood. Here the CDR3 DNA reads TGTGCCAGCAGTTACGGTATCAGCACAGATACGCAGTATTTT. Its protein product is CASSYGISTDTQYF.